Below are 17 T cell receptor beta chains sequenced from a single sample in a study of regulatory T cells in long-lasting Graves disease. iRepertoire HTBI primers and Arm-PCR of CDR3 regions built TCR beta libraries. TCRdb analysed the multiplex PCR reads with MiXCR anew, one entry per CDR3 protein. The sample yields around 340,000 distinct CDR3 sequences, 15% to 20% seen once. Time point denoted: persistent/refractory GD, antithyroid drugs over 5 years with positive TRAb. RNA extracted from PBMCs served as the sequencing template. The sequences come from peripheral blood mononuclear cells (PBMCs), collected when the disease was refractory, from a patient treated with antithyroid drugs. The receptors stem from a female donor with Graves disease.

This chain joins TRBV30 and TRBJ1-3; no firm D call. There are 11 residues in the CDR3. V shed 0 bases and J shed 8 bases, with 5 bases lying between them. Germline V gene lookup returns CDR1 GTSNPN and CDR2 SVGIG (reference sequence). Here the CDR3 reads CAWSVRYTIYF. Written as DNA, the CDR3 is TGTGCCTGGAGTGTCCGTTACACCATATATTTT.

To note about this clonotype: A single base is all that separates this from a far larger clone, so a read error is likely. DNA for the CDR3: TGTGCCAGCTCCCAGGACGCACAAGAGACCCAGTACTTC. It codes for CASSQDAQETQYF. The chain carries TRBV18 and TRBJ2-5; unclear D gene. The CDR3 runs 13 residues. CDR1 and CDR2 from the germline V gene are KGHSH and LQKENI. The V gene lost 6 bases and the J gene lost 2 bases, with 10 bases spanning the gap.

J is TRBJ2-7 and V is TRBV5-1; D possibly corresponds to TRBD1 (7 bases). The CDR3 totals 15 residues. Looked up from germline, CDR1 is SGHRS and CDR2 is YFSETQ. V lost 0 bases, J lost 3 bases, and 13 bases lay in between. The CDR3 sequence is CASSLAFQGGYEQYF. As DNA, the CDR3 is TGCGCCAGCAGCTTGGCATTCCAGGGGGGCTACGAGCAGTACTTC.

The V and J genes are TRBV6-1 and TRBJ2-7; 7 bases map to TRBD2. Germline assignment: CDR1 MNHNS and CDR2 SASEGT. V shed 7 bases and J 0 bases; nucleotides not matched to a gene: 12. The CDR3 has 16 amino acids. The CDR3 reads CASMREGRGSSYEQYF. CDR3 sequence (DNA): TGTGCCAGCATGAGGGAAGGGCGGGGGAGCTCCTACGAGCAGTACTTC.

This clonotype has a count of ten or more. The rearrangement joins TRBV28 to TRBJ2-5; 7 positions agree with TRBD2. The germline V gene encodes CDR1 MDHEN and CDR2 SYDVKM. The CDR3 length is 14 residues. J lost 4 bases, V lost 6 bases, and 8 bases had no gene match. CDR3 sequence (DNA): TGTGCCAGCAGGTCTGCGGGAGTGATAGAGACCCAGTACTTC. Amino acid sequence: CASRSAGVIETQYF. The full variable domain, completed using reference TRBV28 and TRBJ2-5, is DVKVTQSSRYLVKRTGEKVFLECVQDMDHENMFWYRQDPGLGLRLIYFSYDVKMKEKGDIPEGYSVSREKKERFSLILESASTNQTSMYLCASRSAGVIETQYFGPGTRLLVL.

The chain links TRBV6-1 to TRBJ1-1; 7 positions agree with TRBD1. Germline CDR1 and CDR2: MNHNS and SASEGT. CDR3 length equals 13 residues. V shed 9 bases and J 0 bases; nucleotides not matched to a gene: 4. This CDR3 reads CASRGGLNTEAFF. The DNA for the CDR3 is TGTGCCAGTCGAGGGGGCTTGAACACTGAAGCTTTCTTT.

The chain is built from TRBV29-1 and TRBJ2-5, with a possible D match to TRBD2 (6 bases). CDR3 length: 11 amino acids. V dropped 7 bases and J dropped 5 bases, with 11 bases sitting between them. Germline lookup yields CDR1 SQVTM and CDR2 ANQGSEA. This CDR3 is CSATSRETQYF. The CDR3 bases are TGCAGCGCGACTAGTCGTGAGACCCAGTACTTC.

Points on this clonotype: Just one base apart from a much larger clone, this may be a read error. The chain couples TRBV5-1 to TRBJ2-7; 9 nucleotides line up with TRBD1. This CDR3 region has 14 residues. The V gene's germline CDR1 is SGHRS and CDR2 YFSETQ. CDR3 in amino acids: CVSSTGTGTYEQYF. The CDR3 coding sequence is TGCGTCAGCAGCACCGGGACAGGGACGTACGAGCAGTACTTC.

J is TRBJ2-2 and V is TRBV30, with a tentative D call TRBD1 (5 bases). Trimming cost V 3 bases and J 4 bases, with 12 bases left between them. CDR1 GTSNPN and CDR2 SVGIG come from the germline V gene (reference sequence). CDR3 length equals 14 residues. The CDR3 DNA follows: TGTGCCTGGAGGGTCCAGGGCCGCACCGGGGAGCTGTTTTTT. It codes for CAWRVQGRTGELFF.

This clonotype has just a few counts. The chain uses TRBV6-2 or TRBV6-3 and TRBJ2-6, with TRBD1 as a possible D gene (6 bases). There are 17 residues in the CDR3. In germline, CDR1 is MNHEY, CDR2 SVGEGT. V lost 1 base and J 0 bases, leaving 10 bases between the germline ends. The CDR3 loop reads CASSYLDSPSGANVLTF. In DNA form, the CDR3 reads TGTGCCAGCAGTTACTTGGACAGCCCCTCTGGGGCCAACGTCCTGACTTTC.

In its sample, this clonotype was seen many times. The rearrangement joins TRBV6-1 to TRBJ2-7; 7 positions match TRBD2. In germline, CDR1 is MNHNS, CDR2 SASEGT. V gave up 5 bases and J gave up 0 bases; unmatched junction bases: 1. The CDR3 covers 13 residues. This CDR3 is CASSRDYSYEQYF. The CDR3 region has the DNA TGTGCCAGCAGTCGGGACTACTCCTACGAGCAGTACTTC.

This clonotype was detected many times. The chain links TRBV28 to TRBJ2-4; possible D gene TRBD2, 5 bases. The CDR3 length is 13 residues. The germline V gene encodes CDR1 MDHEN and CDR2 SYDVKM. V was shortened by 7 bases and J by 0 bases, with 7 bases between the two germline ends. The chain's CDR3 is CASMREAKNIQYF. The DNA of the CDR3 is TGTGCCAGCATGAGGGAAGCCAAAAACATTCAGTACTTC.

This clonotype was seen a few times. The chain has TRBV20-1 and TRBJ2-7; 11 bases match TRBD2. CDR1 and CDR2 from the germline V gene are DFQATT and SNEGSKA (reference sequence). The CDR3 runs to 14 residues. Losses at the gene ends were 4 bases for V and 3 bases for J; bases not matched to a gene: 5. The CDR3: CSATRGLADYEQYF. The DNA for the CDR3 is TGCAGTGCTACCCGGGGACTAGCGGACTACGAGCAGTACTTC.

The chain joins TRBV19 to TRBJ2-2; 8 bases match TRBD1. The CDR3 is 15 residues long. Germline V gene data show CDR1 as LNHDA and CDR2 as SQIVND (reference sequence). The junction had 7 bases not matched to a gene; V was cut back by 6 bases and J by 4 bases. The CDR3 bases are TGTGCCAGTAGCGGCGGACAGGGCATCACCGGGGAGCTGTTTTTT. This sequence encodes CASSGGQGITGELFF.

In the case of this clonotype: A much larger clone is a single base away; this may be a read error. The V call is TRBV7-9, the J call TRBJ2-5; TRBD2 is a possible D gene (5 bases). Germline-derived CDR1 and CDR2 are SEHNR and FQNEAQ (reference sequence). CDR3 length equals 14 residues. As DNA, the CDR3 is TGTGCCAGCAGCCCCCCCCGCCGGGGAGAGACCCAGCACTTC. Protein: CASSPPRRGETQHF.

Of note for this clonotype: Possible read error: a much larger clone is one base away. The V and J genes are TRBV18 and TRBJ1-1; D might be TRBD1 (5 bases). The length of the CDR3 is 15 residues. V was clipped by 0 bases and J by 4 bases, with 12 bases between them. Germline values: CDR1 KGHSH, CDR2 LQKENI. The CDR3 DNA follows: TGTGCCAGCTCACCACCGATGAGGGGAGGCACTGAAGCTTTCTTT. Translation: CASSPPMRGGTEAFF.

This clonotype has ten or more counts. The chain carries TRBV11-3 and TRBJ2-5; D is ambiguous. V shed 2 bases and J shed 5 bases, with 6 bases lying between them. The CDR3 length is 12 residues. Germline loops: CDR1 SGHNT, CDR2 YENEEA. The CDR3 loop is CASSLPEETQYF. The CDR3 DNA is TGTGCCAGCAGCTTACCGGAGGAGACCCAGTACTTC.